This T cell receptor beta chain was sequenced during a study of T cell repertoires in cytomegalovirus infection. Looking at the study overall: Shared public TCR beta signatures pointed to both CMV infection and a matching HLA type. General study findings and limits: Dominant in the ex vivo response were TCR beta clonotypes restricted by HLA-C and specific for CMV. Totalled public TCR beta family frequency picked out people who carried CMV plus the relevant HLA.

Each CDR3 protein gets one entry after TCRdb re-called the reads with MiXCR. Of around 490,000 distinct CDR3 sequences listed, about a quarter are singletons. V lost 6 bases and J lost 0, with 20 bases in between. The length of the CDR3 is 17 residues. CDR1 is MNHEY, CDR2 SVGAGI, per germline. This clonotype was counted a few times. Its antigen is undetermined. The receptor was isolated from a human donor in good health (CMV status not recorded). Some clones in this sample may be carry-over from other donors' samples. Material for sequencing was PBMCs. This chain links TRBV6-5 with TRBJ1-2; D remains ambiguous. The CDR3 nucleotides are TGTGCCAGCAGCCTCACGATCACCGGGAGATCTAACTATGGCTACACCTTC. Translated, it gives CASSLTITGRSNYGYTF.